This T cell receptor beta chain was profiled in a study of glioma-infiltrating T cells. For the study at large: Low-grade gliomas were grade II; glioblastomas were grade IV at initial diagnosis.

Study-level results: Tissue-blood divergence was below expectation in non-neoplastic patients, above in gliomas. Patients with low tissue-blood divergence carried a signature set of shared blood CDR3 motifs.

This clonotype was detected ten times or more. Its target is unknown. Using RNA template, CDR3s of TCR alpha and beta were amplified with iRepertoire arm-PCR. One entry per CDR3 protein, called by TCRdb with MiXCR from the multiplex PCR reads. This table has approximately 400,000 distinct CDR3 sequences, roughly two fifths appearing once. The receptor was derived from a human donor with low-grade glioma or glioblastoma, undergoing nonglioma brain surgery, or in good health (not recorded which). Sequences were obtained from glioma tissue, nonneoplastic brain tissue, or PBMCs (not recorded which).

Here the CDR3 reads CASSPRTGLGGYTF. The DNA of the CDR3 is TGTGCCAGCAGTCCTAGGACAGGGTTGGGGGGCTACACCTTC. The chain uses TRBV27 and TRBJ1-2, with 8 bases identical to TRBD1. Trimming at V came to 5 bases and at J to 8 bases, leaving 10 bases not matched to a gene. The CDR3 is 14 amino acids. From germline, CDR1 is MNHEY and CDR2 SMNVEV (reference sequence).